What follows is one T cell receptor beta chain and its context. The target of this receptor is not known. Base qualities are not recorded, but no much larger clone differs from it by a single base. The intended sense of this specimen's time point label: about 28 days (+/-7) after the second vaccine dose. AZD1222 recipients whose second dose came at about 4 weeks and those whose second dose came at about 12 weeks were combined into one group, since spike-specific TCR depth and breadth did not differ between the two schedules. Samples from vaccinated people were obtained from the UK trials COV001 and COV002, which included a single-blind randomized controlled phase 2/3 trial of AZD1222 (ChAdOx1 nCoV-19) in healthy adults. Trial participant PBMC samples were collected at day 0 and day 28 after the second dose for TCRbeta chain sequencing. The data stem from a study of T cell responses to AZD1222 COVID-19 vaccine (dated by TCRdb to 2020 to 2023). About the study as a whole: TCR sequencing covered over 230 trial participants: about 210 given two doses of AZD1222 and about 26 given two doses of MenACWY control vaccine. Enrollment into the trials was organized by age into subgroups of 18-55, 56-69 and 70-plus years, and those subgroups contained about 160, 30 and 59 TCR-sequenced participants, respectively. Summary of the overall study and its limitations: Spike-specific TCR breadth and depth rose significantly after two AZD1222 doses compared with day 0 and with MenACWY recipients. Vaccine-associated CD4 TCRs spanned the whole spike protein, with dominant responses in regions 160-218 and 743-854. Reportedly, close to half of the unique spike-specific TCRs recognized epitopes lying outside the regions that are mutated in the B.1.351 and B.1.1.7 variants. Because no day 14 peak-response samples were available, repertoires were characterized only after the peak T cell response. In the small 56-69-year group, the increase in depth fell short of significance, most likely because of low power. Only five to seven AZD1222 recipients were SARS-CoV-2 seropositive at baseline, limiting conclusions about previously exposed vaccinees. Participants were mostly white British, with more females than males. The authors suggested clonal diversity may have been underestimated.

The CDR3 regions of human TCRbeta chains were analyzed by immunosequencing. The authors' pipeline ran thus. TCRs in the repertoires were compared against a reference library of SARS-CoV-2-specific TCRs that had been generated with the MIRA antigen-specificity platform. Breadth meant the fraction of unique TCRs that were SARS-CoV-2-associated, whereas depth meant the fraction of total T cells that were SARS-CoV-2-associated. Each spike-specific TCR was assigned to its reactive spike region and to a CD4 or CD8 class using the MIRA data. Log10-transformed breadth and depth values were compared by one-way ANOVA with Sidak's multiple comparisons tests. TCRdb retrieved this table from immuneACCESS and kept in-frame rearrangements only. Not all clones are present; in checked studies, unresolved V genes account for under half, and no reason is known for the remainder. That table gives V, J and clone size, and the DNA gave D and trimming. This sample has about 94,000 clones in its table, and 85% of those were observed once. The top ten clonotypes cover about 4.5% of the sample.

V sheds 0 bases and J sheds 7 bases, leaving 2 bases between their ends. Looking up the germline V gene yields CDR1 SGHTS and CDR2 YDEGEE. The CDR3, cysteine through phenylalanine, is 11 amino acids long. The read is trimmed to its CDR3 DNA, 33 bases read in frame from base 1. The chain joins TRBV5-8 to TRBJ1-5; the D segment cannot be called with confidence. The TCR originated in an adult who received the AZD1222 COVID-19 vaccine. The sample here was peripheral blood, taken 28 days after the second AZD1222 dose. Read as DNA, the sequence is TGTGCCAGCAGCTTGGTACAGCCCCAGCATTTT. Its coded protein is CASSLVQPQHF.